The 21 T cell receptor beta chains below come from one sample, sequenced in a study of T cell changes during pregnancy in multiple sclerosis. Produced via immunoSEQ multiplex PCR; TCRdb's table is partial and in-frame only. The table shows over 50,000 clones, with 92% occurring only once. This material consisted of CD4+ T cells from peripheral blood mononuclear cells, taken after pregnancy. The receptors shown here come from a female donor with multiple sclerosis, enrolled in a pregnancy study.

This clone showed up just once. V and J are TRBV10-3 and TRBJ1-1; 7 bases fit TRBD1. This CDR3 spans 13 amino acids. Looked up from germline, CDR1 is ENHRY and CDR2 is SYGVKD. Trimming removed 6 bases from V and 1 base from J; junction bases left unmatched: 2. Here the CDR3 DNA reads TGTGCCATCAGAGACAGGGAGAACACTGAAGCTTTCTTT. This sequence encodes CAIRDRENTEAFF.

This chain uses TRBV6-5 with TRBJ1-1; perhaps TRBD1 as D (6 bases). With 4 bases removed from V and 5 bases from J, the gap between germline ends came to 11 bases. Germline CDR1 and CDR2: MNHEY and SVGAGI. The CDR3 has 13 residues. The CDR3 coding sequence is TGTGCCAGCAGTTCAAGGGGGTGGACTGAAGCTTTCTTT. Translation gives CASSSRGWTEAFF.

This rearrangement joins TRBV5-1 to TRBJ2-1; 13 positions match TRBD2. CDR1 and CDR2 (germline): SGHRS, YFSETQ. V lost 0 bases, J lost 6 bases, and 0 bases stayed unmatched. The CDR3 consists of 15 residues. Here the CDR3 reads CASSLGTSGSNEQFF. CDR3 nucleotide sequence: TGCGCCAGCAGCTTGGGGACTAGCGGGAGCAATGAGCAGTTCTTC.

V and J are TRBV6-1 and TRBJ1-6; no reliable D call. V was cut by 4 bases and J by 7 bases, with 11 bases left in between. Looked up from germline, CDR1 is MNHNS and CDR2 is SASEGT. This CDR3 region has 14 residues. The CDR3 nucleotides read TGTGCCAGCAGTGTCGAGGTTGTGAATTCACCCCTCCACTTT. Its translation: CASSVEVVNSPLHF.

The chain employs TRBV11-1 and TRBJ2-5, with 8 nucleotides matching TRBD2. CDR1 SGHAT and CDR2 FQDESV come from the germline V gene (reference sequence). Trimming at V came to 5 bases and at J to 1 base, leaving 9 bases not matched to a gene. The CDR3 is 16 residues long. The CDR3 bases are TGTGCCAGCAGCCTTACTAGCGGAGGTCCCCAAGAGACCCAGTACTTC. It specifies CASSLTSGGPQETQYF.

V usage is TRBV4-2 and J usage is TRBJ2-7, with a possible D match to TRBD2 (5 bases). In germline, CDR1 is LGHNA, CDR2 YNFKEQ. The CDR3 extends over 13 amino acids. V was shortened by 1 base and J by 2 bases, with 6 bases between the two germline ends. In nucleotides, the CDR3 is TGTGCCAGCAGCCAAGTCGGGGCCTACGAGCAGTACTTC. Protein product: CASSQVGAYEQYF.

In its sample, this clone was seen once. The chain links TRBV11-2 to TRBJ1-1; TRBD1 matches 9 bases. With V trimmed by 1 base and J by 0 bases, 6 bases remained unmatched. Germline lookup yields CDR1 SGHAT and CDR2 FQNNGV. The CDR3 consists of 17 residues. CDR3 amino acids: CASSLVARTGVNTEAFF. The DNA for the CDR3 is TGTGCCAGCAGCTTAGTGGCAAGGACAGGGGTGAACACTGAAGCTTTCTTT.

The chain joins TRBV19 to TRBJ2-2; TRBD2 might be the D (6 bases). The CDR3 contains 15 residues. V was trimmed by 4 bases and J by 1 base, leaving 10 bases between them. Germline CDR1 LNHDA, CDR2 SQIVND (reference sequence). The CDR3 here is CASSNPGENTGELFF. As DNA, the CDR3 is TGTGCCAGTAGTAACCCGGGGGAGAACACCGGGGAGCTGTTTTTT.

CDR3 DNA: TGTGCCAGCTCACCCGCAGGGGGCTACAATGAGCAGTTCTTC. Amino acid sequence: CASSPAGGYNEQFF. This chain links TRBV18 with TRBJ2-1, with 7 bases fitting TRBD1. The germline V gene has CDR1 KGHSH and CDR2 LQKENI. This CDR3 region has 14 residues. The V and J ends lost 3 bases and 3 bases, in that order; junction bases with no gene match: 2.

The chain links TRBV21-1 to TRBJ1-1. TRBV21-1 is reported as a pseudogene. This CDR3 has 11 amino acids. For the CDR3, the DNA is TGTGCCAGCCCGGGAGGCACTGAAGCTTTCTTT. It yields the protein CASPGGTEAFF.

CDR3 protein: CASSLAGDTGELFF. CDR3 coding DNA: TGTGCCAGCAGTCTAGCGGGAGACACCGGGGAGCTGTTTTTT. The chain joins TRBV6-4 to TRBJ2-2; 10 bases align to TRBD2. The V gene's germline CDR1 is MRHNA and CDR2 SNTAGT. V dropped 5 bases and J dropped 3; count of bases not matched to a gene: 0. The CDR3 runs to 14 residues.

The chain couples TRBV9 to TRBJ1-1; 7 bases are shared with TRBD1. The CDR3 is 13 residues long. Germline V gene lookup returns CDR1 SGDLS and CDR2 YYNGEE. The V segment lost 3 bases and the J segment 10 bases; nucleotides outside the gene matches: 9. For the CDR3, the DNA is TGTGCCAGCAGCGGACAGGGTACTGGCCGAGCTTTCTTT. Translating gives CASSGQGTGRAFF. Drawing the rest from reference TRBV9 and TRBJ1-1, the complete variable domain is DSGVTQTPKHLITATGQRVTLRCSPRSGDLSVYWYQQSLDQGLQFLIQYYNGEERAKGNILERFSAQQFPDLHSELNLSSLELGDSALYFCASSGQGTGRAFFGQGTRLTVV.

The rearrangement uses TRBV28 and TRBJ2-2; perhaps TRBD2 as D (7 bases). The CDR3 is 16 amino acids. Germline CDR1 MDHEN, CDR2 SYDVKM. Deletions cut 2 bases from V and 3 bases from J, with 13 bases between. Written as DNA, the CDR3 is TGTGCCAGCAGTTTAGGGGGAGGGGGACACACCGGGGAGCTGTTTTTT. Protein product: CASSLGGGGHTGELFF.

This chain joins TRBV30 and TRBJ2-7; D might be TRBD1 (5 bases). Germline values: CDR1 GTSNPN, CDR2 SVGIG (reference sequence). Trimming cost V 5 bases and J 6 bases, with 23 bases left between them. CDR3 length: 15 amino acids. The CDR3 DNA sequence: TGTGCCTGGGAGGCCAGAGACAGACTTCGGTCCGAGCAGTACTTC. Translating it yields CAWEARDRLRSEQYF. The whole variable domain, remainder taken from reference TRBV30 and TRBJ2-7, is SQTIHQWPATLVQPVGSPLSLECTVEGTSNPNLYWYRQAAGRGLQLLFYSVGIGQISSEVPQNLSASRPQDRQFILSSKKLLLSDSGFYLCAWEARDRLRSEQYFGPGTRLTVT.

This chain joins TRBV9 and TRBJ2-1; 10 bases align to TRBD2. Germline trimming cut 0 bases from V and 5 bases from J; bases unmatched to any gene: 2. CDR1 and CDR2 (germline): SGDLS, YYNGEE. The CDR3 spans 15 residues. In nucleotides, the CDR3 is TGTGCCAGCAGCGTAGTACTAGCGGGAAACAATGAGCAGTTCTTC. This encodes CASSVVLAGNNEQFF.

This chain connects TRBV9 to TRBJ2-7, with D perhaps matching TRBD2 (5 bases). The CDR3 totals 15 residues. The germline V gene has CDR1 SGDLS and CDR2 YYNGEE. Deletions cut 0 bases from V and 7 bases from J, with 17 bases between. The CDR3 protein is CASSVGGISNQEQYF. Here the CDR3 DNA reads TGTGCCAGCAGCGTAGGAGGGATTTCCAATCAAGAGCAGTACTTC.

The chain couples TRBV28 to TRBJ1-1; 8 bases match TRBD1. Germline loops: CDR1 MDHEN, CDR2 SYDVKM. The V segment lost 5 bases and the J segment 0 bases; nucleotides outside the gene matches: 5. This CDR3 spans 15 amino acids. Written as DNA, the CDR3 is TGTGCCAGCAGTGCTTACAGGGGGATGAACACTGAAGCTTTCTTT. Translated, it gives CASSAYRGMNTEAFF.

In this sample, this clone turned up once. V gene TRBV6-6 combines with J gene TRBJ2-2; 7 bases line up with TRBD1. V trimming: 7 bases; J trimming: 5 bases; junction bases outside the gene matches: 1. From germline, CDR1 is MNHNY and CDR2 SVGAGI (reference sequence). The CDR3 extends over 12 amino acids. The CDR3 sequence is CASTRGTGELFF. CDR3 in DNA: TGTGCCAGCACCAGGGGGACCGGGGAGCTGTTTTTT.

This clone showed up just once. This chain connects TRBV27 to TRBJ1-1; TRBD1 agrees at 7 bases. CDR1 is MNHEY, CDR2 SMNVEV, per germline (reference sequence). With 6 bases clipped from V and 1 base from J, the junction kept 5 bases outside the gene matches. This CDR3 has 14 residues. DNA of the CDR3: TGTGCCAGCAGCCGACAGGGTAGGAACACTGAAGCTTTCTTT. Translating it yields CASSRQGRNTEAFF.

This clone has just one count. The rearrangement uses TRBV5-5 and TRBJ2-1; D not resolved. This CDR3 spans 12 amino acids. Looked up from germline, CDR1 is SGHKS and CDR2 is YYEKEE (reference sequence). V dropped 2 bases and J dropped 9 bases, with 9 bases sitting between them. Written as DNA, the CDR3 is TGTGCCAGCAGCTTTGGGTCAGGTGAGCAGTTCTTC. It translates to CASSFGSGEQFF.

This chain's CDR3 is CSFRTANHEQYF. The CDR3 DNA follows: TGCAGCTTCAGGACAGCCAACCACGAGCAGTACTTC. The chain joins TRBV29-1 to TRBJ2-7; TRBD1 is a possible D gene (6 bases). Deletions cut 8 bases from V and 5 bases from J, with 16 bases between. The length of the CDR3 is 12 residues. CDR1 and CDR2 (germline): SQVTM, ANQGSEA.